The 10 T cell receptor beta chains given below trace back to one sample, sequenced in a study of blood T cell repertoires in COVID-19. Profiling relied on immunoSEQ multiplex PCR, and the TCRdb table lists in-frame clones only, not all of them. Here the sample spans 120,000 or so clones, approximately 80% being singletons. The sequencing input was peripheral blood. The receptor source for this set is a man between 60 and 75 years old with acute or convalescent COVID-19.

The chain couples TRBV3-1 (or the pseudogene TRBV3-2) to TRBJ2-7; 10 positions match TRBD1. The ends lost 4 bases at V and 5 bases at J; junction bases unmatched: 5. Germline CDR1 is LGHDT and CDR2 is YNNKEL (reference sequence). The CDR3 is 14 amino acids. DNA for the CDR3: TGTGCCAGCAGCCCCGGGACAGGGGCCCACGAGCAGTACTTC. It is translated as CASSPGTGAHEQYF.

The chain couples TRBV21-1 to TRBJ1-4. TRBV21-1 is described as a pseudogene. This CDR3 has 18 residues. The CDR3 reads CASSTGVGTEPTNEKLFF. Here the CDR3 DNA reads TGTGCCAGCTCCACCGGAGTTGGAACGGAACCAACTAATGAAAAACTGTTTTTT.

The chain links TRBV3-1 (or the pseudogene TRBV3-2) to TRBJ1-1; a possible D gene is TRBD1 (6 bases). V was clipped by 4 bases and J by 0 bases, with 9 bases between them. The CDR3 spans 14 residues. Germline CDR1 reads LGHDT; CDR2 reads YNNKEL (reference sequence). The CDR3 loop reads CASSRGTMNTEAFF. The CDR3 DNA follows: TGTGCCAGCAGCCGAGGGACAATGAACACTGAAGCTTTCTTT.

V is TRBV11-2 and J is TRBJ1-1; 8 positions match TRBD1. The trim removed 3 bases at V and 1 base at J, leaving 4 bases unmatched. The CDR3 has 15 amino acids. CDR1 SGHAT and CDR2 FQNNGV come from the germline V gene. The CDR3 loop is CASSFGDRRNTEAFF. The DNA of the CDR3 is TGTGCCAGCAGCTTTGGGGACAGGCGGAACACTGAAGCTTTCTTT.

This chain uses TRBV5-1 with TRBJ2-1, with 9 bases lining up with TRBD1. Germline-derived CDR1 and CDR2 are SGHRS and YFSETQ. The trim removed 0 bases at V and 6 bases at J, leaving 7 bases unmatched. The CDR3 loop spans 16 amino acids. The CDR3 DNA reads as TGCGCCAGCAGCTTGGCGAGGACAGGGGAAAGCAATGAGCAGTTCTTC. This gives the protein CASSLARTGESNEQFF. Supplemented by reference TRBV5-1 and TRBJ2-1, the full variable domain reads KAGVTQTPRYLIKTRGQQVTLSCSPISGHRSVSWYQQTPGQGLQFLFEYFSETQRNKGNFPGRFSGRQFSNSRSEMNVSTLELGDSALYLCASSLARTGESNEQFFGPGTRLTVL.

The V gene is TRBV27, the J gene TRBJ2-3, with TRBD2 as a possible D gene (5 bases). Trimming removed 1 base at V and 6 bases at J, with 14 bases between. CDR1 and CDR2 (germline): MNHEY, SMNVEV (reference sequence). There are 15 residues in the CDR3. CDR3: CASSLLGGFVDTQYF. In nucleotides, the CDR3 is TGTGCCAGCAGTTTATTAGGCGGGTTTGTGGATACGCAGTATTTT.

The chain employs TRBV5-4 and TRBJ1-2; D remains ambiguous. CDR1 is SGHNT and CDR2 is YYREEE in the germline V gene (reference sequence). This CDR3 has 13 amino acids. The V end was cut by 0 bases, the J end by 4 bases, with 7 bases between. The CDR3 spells CASSLVGSYGYTF. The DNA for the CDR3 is TGTGCCAGCAGCTTGGTGGGCTCCTATGGCTACACCTTC.

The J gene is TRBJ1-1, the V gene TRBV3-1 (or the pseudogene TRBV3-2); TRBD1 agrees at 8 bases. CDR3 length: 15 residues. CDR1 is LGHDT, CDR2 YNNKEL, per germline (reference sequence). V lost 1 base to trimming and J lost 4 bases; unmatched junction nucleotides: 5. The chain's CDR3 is CASSQGTGGFTEAFF. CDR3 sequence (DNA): TGTGCCAGCAGCCAAGGAACAGGGGGGTTCACTGAAGCTTTCTTT.

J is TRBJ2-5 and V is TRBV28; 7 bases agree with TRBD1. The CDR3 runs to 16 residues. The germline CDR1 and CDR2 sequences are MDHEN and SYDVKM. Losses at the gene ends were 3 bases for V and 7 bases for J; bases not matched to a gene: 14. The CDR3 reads CASSLWSLQGKGTQYF. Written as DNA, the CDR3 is TGTGCCAGCAGTTTGTGGTCGTTACAGGGGAAAGGGACCCAGTACTTC.

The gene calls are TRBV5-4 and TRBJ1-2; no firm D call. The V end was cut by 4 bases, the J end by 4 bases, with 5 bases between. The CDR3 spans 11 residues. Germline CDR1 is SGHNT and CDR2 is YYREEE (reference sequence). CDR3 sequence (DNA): TGTGCCAGCAGCCCCGGCTATGGCTACACCTTC. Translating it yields CASSPGYGYTF.